A selection of T cell receptor beta chains follows, all from one sample in a study of cytomegalovirus exposure and HLA in healthy donors. Profiling relied on immunoSEQ multiplex PCR, and the TCRdb table lists in-frame clones only, not all of them. The sample holds around 180,000 clones; roughly 71% are singletons and the top ten take about 1.6%. The sequenced sample consisted of PBMCs. Receptors originate from a girl aged 10 to 17 in good health and CMV-seronegative. Both conserved end residues are part of each CDR3. Fields, in order: clone size, J gene, D gene, V gene, CDR3 protein, CDR3 DNA. D genes are given only for firm matches. The size of a clone is reported for some rows only, either as once, few or many, or as a class for expanded clones.

size: once; J: TRBJ2-3; D: .; V: TRBV11-2; CDR3: CASSSGSSGTDTQYF; DNA: TGTGCCAGCAGCTCAGGGTCTAGCGGCACAGATACGCAGTATTTT
size: .; J: TRBJ1-2; D: .; V: TRBV6-6; CDR3: CASRETDVYGYTF; DNA: TGTGCCAGCAGAGAGACAGACGTCTATGGCTACACCTTC
size: few; J: TRBJ1-3; D: .; V: TRBV7-9; CDR3: CASSFLSGDLGPSGNTIYF; DNA: TGTGCCAGCAGCTTTCTGTCAGGCGACCTTGGGCCCTCTGGAAACACCATATATTTT
size: .; J: TRBJ2-5; D: TRBD2; V: TRBV4-2; CDR3: CASSQEMVPSGGGQETQYF; DNA: TGTGCCAGCAGCCAAGAAATGGTCCCTAGCGGGGGGGGACAAGAGACCCAGTACTTC
size: .; J: TRBJ1-1; D: .; V: TRBV6-1; CDR3: CASSAGQNTEAFF; DNA: TGTGCCAGCAGCGCAGGGCAGAACACTGAAGCTTTCTTT
size: once; J: TRBJ1-5; D: TRBD1; V: TRBV30; CDR3: CAWSGQGGQPQHF; DNA: TGTGCCTGGAGTGGACAGGGCGGTCAGCCCCAGCATTTT
size: .; J: TRBJ1-5; D: .; V: TRBV18; CDR3: CASSPRGESNQPQHF; DNA: TGTGCCAGCTCACCAAGGGGCGAGAGCAATCAGCCCCAGCATTTT
size: few; J: TRBJ2-6; D: .; V: TRBV5-4; CDR3: CASSLVGSGANVLTF; DNA: TGTGCCAGCAGCTTGGTCGGTTCTGGGGCCAACGTCCTGACTTTC
size: few; J: TRBJ2-7; D: .; V: TRBV5-5; CDR3: CASSPAGEQYF; DNA: TGTGCCAGCAGCCCCGCCGGGGAGCAGTACTTC
size: .; J: TRBJ2-3; D: .; V: TRBV5-1; CDR3: CASSLGIEETDTQYF; DNA: TGCGCCAGCAGCTTGGGAATAGAGGAAACAGATACGCAGTATTTT
size: .; J: TRBJ2-1; D: .; V: TRBV7-6; CDR3: CASSSMGQGDMFF; DNA: TGTGCCAGCAGCTCAATGGGCCAGGGCGATATGTTCTTC
size: few; J: TRBJ1-2; D: .; V: TRBV7-9; CDR3: CAKQGGGYTF; DNA: TGTGCCAAACAGGGCGGCGGCTACACCTTC
size: .; J: TRBJ1-5; D: .; V: TRBV2; CDR3: CASSVELPGSNQPQHF; DNA: TGTGCCAGCAGTGTGGAGCTTCCGGGAAGCAATCAGCCCCAGCATTTT
size: .; J: TRBJ2-5; D: TRBD2; V: TRBV5-1; CDR3: CASSSRLAGQETQYF; DNA: TGCGCCAGCAGCTCCCGACTAGCGGGGCAAGAGACCCAGTACTTC
size: .; J: TRBJ2-3; D: .; V: TRBV5-1; CDR3: CASSLGGTGTDTQYF; DNA: TGCGCCAGCAGTTTGGGGGGGACAGGCACAGATACGCAGTATTTT
size: few; J: TRBJ1-6; D: TRBD1; V: TRBV11-2; CDR3: CASSLALRGQVSPLHF; DNA: TGTGCCAGCAGCTTAGCCCTCAGAGGACAGGTGTCACCCCTCCACTTT
size: .; J: TRBJ1-5; D: TRBD1; V: TRBV19; CDR3: CASTGRGQQPRHF; DNA: TGTGCCAGTACCGGCAGGGGGCAGCAGCCCCGGCATTTT
size: .; J: TRBJ1-1; D: TRBD1; V: TRBV19; CDR3: CASSADYRGTEAFF; DNA: TGTGCCAGTAGTGCTGATTACAGGGGAACTGAAGCTTTCTTT
size: once; J: TRBJ2-7; D: TRBD2; V: TRBV7-6; CDR3: CASSRGEREAYEQYF; DNA: TGTGCCAGCAGCCGAGGGGAGCGGGAAGCCTACGAGCAGTACTTC
size: .; J: TRBJ1-1; D: .; V: TRBV11-2; CDR3: CASSLEAVPLARTEAFF; DNA: TGTGCCAGCAGCTTAGAGGCGGTTCCCCTCGCAAGGACTGAAGCTTTCTTT
size: .; J: TRBJ2-7; D: .; V: TRBV6-1; CDR3: CASTMAQGYEQYF; DNA: TGTGCCAGCACAATGGCGCAGGGCTACGAGCAGTACTTC
size: .; J: TRBJ1-2; D: TRBD1; V: TRBV6-1; CDR3: CASSPEGTAIYGYTF; DNA: TGTGCCAGTTCCCCCGAAGGGACAGCGATCTATGGCTACACCTTC
size: .; J: TRBJ2-7; D: .; V: TRBV7-9; CDR3: CASSLMGLGDEQYF; DNA: TGTGCCAGCAGCTTAATGGGGCTAGGGGACGAGCAGTACTTC
size: once; J: TRBJ2-3; D: TRBD2; V: TRBV30; CDR3: CALRTSGDTQYF; DNA: TGTGCCTTACGGACTAGCGGAGATACGCAGTATTTT
size: .; J: TRBJ1-6; D: .; V: TRBV9; CDR3: CASSLETGSSYNSPLHF; DNA: TGTGCCAGCAGCCTAGAAACTGGTAGCTCCTATAATTCACCCCTCCACTTT
size: .; J: TRBJ1-1; D: TRBD1; V: TRBV10-3; CDR3: CATGTVENTEAFF; DNA: TGTGCCACCGGGACAGTAGAGAACACTGAAGCTTTCTTT
size: few; J: TRBJ2-5; D: .; V: TRBV12-5; CDR3: CASGLGEGGEETQYF; DNA: TGTGCTAGTGGTTTGGGGGAAGGGGGGGAAGAGACCCAGTACTTC
size: few; J: TRBJ1-2; D: .; V: TRBV19; CDR3: CASSIDSGRLSTYGYTF; DNA: TGTGCCAGTAGTATAGATTCAGGGCGGCTATCAACCTATGGCTACACCTTC
size: .; J: TRBJ1-2; D: TRBD1; V: TRBV7-9; CDR3: CATSDRGNYGYTF; DNA: TGTGCCACCTCGGACAGGGGGAACTATGGCTACACCTTC
size: .; J: TRBJ1-1; D: .; V: TRBV27; CDR3: CASSLWADQLNTEAFF; DNA: TGTGCCAGCAGTTTATGGGCAGACCAATTGAACACTGAAGCTTTCTTT
size: .; J: TRBJ1-6; D: TRBD1; V: TRBV9; CDR3: CASSVGQVASPLHF; DNA: TGTGCCAGCAGCGTCGGACAGGTTGCTTCACCCCTCCACTTT
size: .; J: TRBJ2-5; D: .; V: TRBV27; CDR3: CASRASGGGGWETQYF; DNA: TGTGCCAGCAGGGCATCGGGTGGGGGGGGCTGGGAGACCCAGTACTTC
size: .; J: TRBJ1-1; D: .; V: TRBV7-3; CDR3: CASSLSSMNTEAFF; DNA: TGTGCCAGCAGCTTATCTAGTATGAACACTGAAGCTTTCTTT
size: .; J: TRBJ2-1; D: TRBD1; V: TRBV10-3; CDR3: CAISTDRTPSYNEQFF; DNA: TGTGCCATCAGTACGGACAGGACCCCCTCCTACAATGAGCAGTTCTTC
size: .; J: TRBJ2-2; D: .; V: TRBV5-1; CDR3: CASRTVGTGELFF; DNA: TGCGCCAGCAGGACAGTCGGCACCGGGGAGCTGTTTTTT
size: .; J: TRBJ2-5; D: TRBD2; V: TRBV7-6; CDR3: CASRKASGVQETQYF; DNA: TGTGCCAGCAGAAAGGCTAGCGGGGTACAGGAGACCCAGTACTTC